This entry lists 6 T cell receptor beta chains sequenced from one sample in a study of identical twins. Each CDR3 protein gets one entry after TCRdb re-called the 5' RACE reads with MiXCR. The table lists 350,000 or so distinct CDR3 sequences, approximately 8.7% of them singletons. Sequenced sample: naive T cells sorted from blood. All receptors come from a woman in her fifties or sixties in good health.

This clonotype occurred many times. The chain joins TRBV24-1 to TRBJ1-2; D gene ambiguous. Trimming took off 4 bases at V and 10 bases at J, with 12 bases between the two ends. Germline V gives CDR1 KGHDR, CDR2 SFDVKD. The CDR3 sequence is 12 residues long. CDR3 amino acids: CATSDRSTDYTF. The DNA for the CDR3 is TGTGCCACCAGTGACCGATCCACAGACTACACCTTC.

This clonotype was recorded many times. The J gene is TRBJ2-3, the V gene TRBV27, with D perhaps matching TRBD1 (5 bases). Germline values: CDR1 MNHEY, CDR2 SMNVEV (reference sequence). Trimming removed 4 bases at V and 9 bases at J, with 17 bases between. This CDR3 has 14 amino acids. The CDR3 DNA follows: TGTGCCAGCAGTTCATGGGGCGACAGTGTAACGCAGTATTTT. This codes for CASSSWGDSVTQYF.

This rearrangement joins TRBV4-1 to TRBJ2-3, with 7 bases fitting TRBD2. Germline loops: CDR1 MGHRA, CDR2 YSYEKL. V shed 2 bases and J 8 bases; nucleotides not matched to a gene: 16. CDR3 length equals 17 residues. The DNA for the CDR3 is TGCGCCAGCAGCCAAAGCGCGAGGGAGGGCCGGTTTGGTACGCAGTATTTT. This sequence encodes CASSQSAREGRFGTQYF.

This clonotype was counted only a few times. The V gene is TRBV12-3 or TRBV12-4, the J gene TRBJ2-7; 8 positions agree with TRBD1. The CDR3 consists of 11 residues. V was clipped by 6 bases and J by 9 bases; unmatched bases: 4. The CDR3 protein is CASSTGTGQYF. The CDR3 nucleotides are TGTGCCAGCAGCACGGGGACAGGGCAGTACTTC.

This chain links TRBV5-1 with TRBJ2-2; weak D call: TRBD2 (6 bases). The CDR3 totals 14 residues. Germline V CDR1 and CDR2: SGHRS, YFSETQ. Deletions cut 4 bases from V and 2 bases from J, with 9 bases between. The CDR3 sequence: CASSVGLNTGELFF. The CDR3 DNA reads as TGCGCCAGCAGCGTGGGACTTAACACCGGGGAGCTGTTTTTT. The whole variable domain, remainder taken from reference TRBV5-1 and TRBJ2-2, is KAGVTQTPRYLIKTRGQQVTLSCSPISGHRSVSWYQQTPGQGLQFLFEYFSETQRNKGNFPGRFSGRQFSNSRSEMNVSTLELGDSALYLCASSVGLNTGELFFGEGSRLTVL.

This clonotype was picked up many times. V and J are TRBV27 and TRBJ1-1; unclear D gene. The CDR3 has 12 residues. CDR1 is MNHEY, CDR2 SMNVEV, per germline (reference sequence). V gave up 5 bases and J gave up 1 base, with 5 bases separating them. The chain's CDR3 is CASSAENTEAFF. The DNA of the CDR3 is TGTGCCAGCAGTGCAGAGAACACTGAAGCTTTCTTT.